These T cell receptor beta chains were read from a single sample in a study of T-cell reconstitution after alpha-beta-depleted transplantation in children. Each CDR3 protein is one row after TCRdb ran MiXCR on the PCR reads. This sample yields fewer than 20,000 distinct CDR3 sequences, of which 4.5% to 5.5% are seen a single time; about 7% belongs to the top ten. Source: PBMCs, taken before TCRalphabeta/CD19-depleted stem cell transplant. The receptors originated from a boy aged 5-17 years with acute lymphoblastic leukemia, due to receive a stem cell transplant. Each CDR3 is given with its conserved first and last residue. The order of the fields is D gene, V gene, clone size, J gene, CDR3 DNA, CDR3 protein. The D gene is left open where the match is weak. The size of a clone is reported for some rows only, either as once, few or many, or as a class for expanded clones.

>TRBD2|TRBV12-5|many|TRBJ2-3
TGTGCTAGTGGTACACTAGCGGGAGGCCCTATAACGCAGTATTTT
CASGTLAGGPITQYF
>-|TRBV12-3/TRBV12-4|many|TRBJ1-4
TGTGCCAGCAGTTCGGGGGGTGACGAAAAACTGTTTTTT
CASSSGGDEKLFF
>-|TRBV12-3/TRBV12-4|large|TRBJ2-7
TGTGCCAGCAGTTTAACAGGGCGGAACGAGCAGTACTTC
CASSLTGRNEQYF
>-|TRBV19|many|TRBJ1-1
TGTGCCAGTAACAGGGCCACTGAAGCTTTCTTT
CASNRATEAFF
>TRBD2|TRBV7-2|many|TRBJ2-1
TGTGCCAGCAGCCATGAGTTTGCGGGAGCCAAGTTCAATGAGCAGTTCTTC
CASSHEFAGAKFNEQFF
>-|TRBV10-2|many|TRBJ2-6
TGCGCCAGTTGGGGACTGGGGCAGTCTGGGGCCAACGTCCTGACTTTC
CASWGLGQSGANVLTF
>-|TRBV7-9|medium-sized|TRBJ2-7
TGTGCCAGCAGCTTAGAGTACAGCCCCAACCCCTACGAGCAGTACTTC
CASSLEYSPNPYEQYF
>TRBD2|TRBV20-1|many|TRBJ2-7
TGCTGTGCTAGCCCCAACCCGAGACTAGCGGGCTCCTACGAGCAGTACTTC
CCASPNPRLAGSYEQYF
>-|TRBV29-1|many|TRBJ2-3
TGCAGCGTCTGGGTCAGCACAGATACGCAGTATTTT
CSVWVSTDTQYF
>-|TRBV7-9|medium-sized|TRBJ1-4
TGTGCCAGCAGCCGAGAAACAGGGCATGAAAAACTGTTTTTT
CASSRETGHEKLFF
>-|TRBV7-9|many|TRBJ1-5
TGTGCCAGCAGCAACGCCTATCAGCCCCAGCATTTT
CASSNAYQPQHF
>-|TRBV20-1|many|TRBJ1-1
TGCAGTGCCAGACATCCTGGCAGGCAAGCTTTCTTT
CSARHPGRQAFF
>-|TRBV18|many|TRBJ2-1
TGTGCCAGCTCACAAGGTTTGAGCTCCTACAATGAGCAGTTCTTC
CASSQGLSSYNEQFF
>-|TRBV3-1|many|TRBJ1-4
TGTGCCAGCAGCCAAGATGTCGGGAGTACTAATGAAAAACTGTTTTTT
CASSQDVGSTNEKLFF
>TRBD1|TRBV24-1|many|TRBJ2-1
TGTGCCACCAGTGACCTACCGGGACAGGGTATGGTTAATGAGCAGTTCTTC
CATSDLPGQGMVNEQFF
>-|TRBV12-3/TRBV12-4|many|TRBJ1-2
TGTGCCAGCAGTTTTGGAAACTATGGCTACACCTTC
CASSFGNYGYTF
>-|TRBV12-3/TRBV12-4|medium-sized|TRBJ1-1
TGTGCCAGCAGTTTATCTGGGGGGAGCACTGAAGCTTTCTTT
CASSLSGGSTEAFF
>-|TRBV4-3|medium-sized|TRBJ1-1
TGCGCCAGCAGCCATAACGCGGACGGAGAATTCACTGAAGCTTTCTTT
CASSHNADGEFTEAFF
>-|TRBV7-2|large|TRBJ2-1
TGTGCCAGCAGCCAGGGGTGGGGATACAATGAGCAGTTCTTC
CASSQGWGYNEQFF
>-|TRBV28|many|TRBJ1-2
TGTGCCAGCAGTTTCTCCAGTGAAGCTAACTATGGCTACACCTTC
CASSFSSEANYGYTF
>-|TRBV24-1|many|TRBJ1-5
TGTGCCACCAGTGATCGCACCAGGAATCAGCCCCAGCATTTT
CATSDRTRNQPQHF
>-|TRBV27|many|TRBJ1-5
TGTGCCAGCAGTTTCGGGGTTAATCAGCCCCAGCATTTT
CASSFGVNQPQHF
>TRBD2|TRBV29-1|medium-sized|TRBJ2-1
TGCAGCGCTACAGCGGGGATCGGCGATGAGCAGTTCTTC
CSATAGIGDEQFF
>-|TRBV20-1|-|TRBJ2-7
TGCAGTACGACAAACCAGGGTTCCGAGCAGTACTTC
CSTTNQGSEQYF
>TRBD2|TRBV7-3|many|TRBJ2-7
TGTGCCAGCAGCCCAGCGGGATTAGACGAGCAGTACTTC
CASSPAGLDEQYF
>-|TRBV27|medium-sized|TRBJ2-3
TGTGCCAGCAGTTTGTTCCGCACAGATACGCAGTATTTT
CASSLFRTDTQYF
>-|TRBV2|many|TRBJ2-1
TGTGCCAGCAGGGCGGGGGGACAGGGAAGGTTCTTC
CASRAGGQGRFF
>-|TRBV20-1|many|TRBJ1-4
TGCAGTGCTAGAGATCTGTCAGTGGGTGAAAAACTGTTTTTT
CSARDLSVGEKLFF
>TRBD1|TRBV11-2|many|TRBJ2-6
TGTGCCAGCAGACAAAGGACAGGGAACGTCCTGACTTTC
CASRQRTGNVLTF
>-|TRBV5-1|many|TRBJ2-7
TGCGCCAGCAGCTCGGGACCCTTCTCCGAGCAGTACTTC
CASSSGPFSEQYF
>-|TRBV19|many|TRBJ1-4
TGTGCCAGTAGTATCCCGGGAGCTTATTCTTATGAAAAACTGTTTTTT
CASSIPGAYSYEKLFF
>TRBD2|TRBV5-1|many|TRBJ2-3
TGCGCCAGCAGCTCAATTCCCGGGACTAGCTTGGCAGATACGCAGTATTTT
CASSSIPGTSLADTQYF
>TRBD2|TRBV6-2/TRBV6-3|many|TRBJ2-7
TGTGCCAGCAGTCCACTAGCGGGGCGGTACGAGCAGTACTTC
CASSPLAGRYEQYF
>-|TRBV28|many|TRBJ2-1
TGTGCCAGTAGCCAGTTGACAGTCTCCTACAATGAGCAGTTCTTC
CASSQLTVSYNEQFF
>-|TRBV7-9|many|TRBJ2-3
TGTGCCAGCACCTTGAGTATGCTATCTAGCAGTCAAACAGATACGCAGTATTTT
CASTLSMLSSSQTDTQYF
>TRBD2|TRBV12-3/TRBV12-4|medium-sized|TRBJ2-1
TGTGCCAGCAGCCCAAGAAGTTGGGTCCAGCGGGGTTACAATGAGCAGTTCTTC
CASSPRSWVQRGYNEQFF
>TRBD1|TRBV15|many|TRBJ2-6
TGTGCCACCAGCACCAAAGACAGGGCTGGGGCCAACGTCCTGACTTTC
CATSTKDRAGANVLTF
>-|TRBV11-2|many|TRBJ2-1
TGTGCCAGCAGCGTCCGGGACGTTAACAATGAGCAGTTCTTC
CASSVRDVNNEQFF
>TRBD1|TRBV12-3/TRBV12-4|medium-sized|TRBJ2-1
TGTGCCAGCAGTTTACCAGGGGGAACCTACAATGAGCAGTTCTTC
CASSLPGGTYNEQFF
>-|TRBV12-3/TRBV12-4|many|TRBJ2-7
TGTGCCAGCAGTCCCACAGCAGGGGTTTCCAGCCTCCAGTACTTC
CASSPTAGVSSLQYF
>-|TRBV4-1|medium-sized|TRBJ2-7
TGCGCCAGCACACAGGGAGACGAGCAGTACTTC
CASTQGDEQYF
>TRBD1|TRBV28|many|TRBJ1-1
TGTGCCAGCAGTACCGGGACAGGGGTTGGCACTGAAGCTTTCTTT
CASSTGTGVGTEAFF
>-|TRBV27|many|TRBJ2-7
TGTGCCAGCAGCCCGACGGGATACTACGAGCAGTACTTC
CASSPTGYYEQYF
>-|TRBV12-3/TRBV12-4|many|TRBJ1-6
TGTGCCAGCAGTTTCGGGGGGGAAATTTCACCCCTCCACTTT
CASSFGGEISPLHF
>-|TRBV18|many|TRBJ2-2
TGTGCCAGCTCACCACGGAACACCGGGGAGCTGTTTTTT
CASSPRNTGELFF
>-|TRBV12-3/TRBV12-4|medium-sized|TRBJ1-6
TGTGCCAGCAGCGAGGGTAATTCACCCCTCCACTTT
CASSEGNSPLHF
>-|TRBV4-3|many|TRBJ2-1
TGCGCCAGCAGCCAAGATAGTACGGGGGAGGACCCCTACAATGAGCAGTTCTTC
CASSQDSTGEDPYNEQFF
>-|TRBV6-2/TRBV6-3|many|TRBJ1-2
TGTGCCAGCAGACCGGACAGTCTCTATGGCTACACCTTC
CASRPDSLYGYTF
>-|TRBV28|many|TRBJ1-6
TGTGCCAGCATCCCCGACGGGAATAATTCACCCCTCCACTTT
CASIPDGNNSPLHF
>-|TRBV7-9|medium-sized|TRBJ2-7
TGTGCCAGCAGCTTAGGTTCGCGCGAGCAGTACTTC
CASSLGSREQYF
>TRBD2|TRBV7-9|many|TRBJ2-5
TGTGCCAGCAGCTTTTCCGGGGGGGAGACCCAGTACTTC
CASSFSGGETQYF
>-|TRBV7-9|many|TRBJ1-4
TGTGCCAGCAGCTTAAGGGAAAAACTGTTTTTT
CASSLREKLFF
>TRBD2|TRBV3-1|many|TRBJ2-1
TGTGCCAGCAGCCAAGATTTTGGACTAGCGGGGGGCCGCAATGAGCAGTTCTTC
CASSQDFGLAGGRNEQFF
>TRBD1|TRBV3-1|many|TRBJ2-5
TGTGCCAGCAGCCAAGGGGCAGGGGGTCAAGAGACCCAGTACTTC
CASSQGAGGQETQYF
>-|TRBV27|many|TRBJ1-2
TGTGCCAGCAGTTCCCGGGGGGGATCCTATGGCTACACCTTC
CASSSRGGSYGYTF